The next 27 T cell receptor beta chains were all read from a single sample in a study of blood T cell repertoires in COVID-19. The table came from immunoSEQ multiplex PCR; TCRdb's copy has only in-frame clones and leaves some out. The sample includes over 15,000 clones, around 90% of them seen just once. The sample was peripheral blood. Every receptor here comes from a human donor in a cohort sampled during active COVID-19.

The V call is TRBV4-1, the J call TRBJ1-3; D may be TRBD1 (6 bases). The CDR3 length is 15 residues. Germline V gene lookup returns CDR1 MGHRA and CDR2 YSYEKL. Trimming removed 4 bases from V and 4 bases from J, with 14 bases in between. The CDR3 region has the DNA TGCGCCAGCAGCCCGCTCGGACAGATCGGAAACACCATATATTTT. Translation gives CASSPLGQIGNTIYF.

This clone was recorded only once. The V gene is TRBV18, the J gene TRBJ1-6; 9 bases are a match to TRBD1. V lost 5 bases, J lost 7 bases, and 9 bases stayed unmatched. Germline assignment: CDR1 KGHSH and CDR2 LQKENI. This CDR3 spans 16 amino acids. CDR3: CASSGPWDRANSPLHF. The CDR3 coding sequence is TGTGCCAGCTCAGGGCCTTGGGACAGGGCGAATTCACCCCTCCACTTT.

This clone has just a few counts. This chain joins TRBV5-1 and TRBJ2-5; D perhaps matches TRBD1 (8 bases). From germline, CDR1 is SGHRS and CDR2 YFSETQ. The CDR3 is 14 residues long. Trimming left V 2 bases short and J 5 bases short, with 13 bases between. The DNA of the CDR3 is TGCGCCAGCAGCTTCGGACAGGGAGGGGAGACCCAGTACTTC. This gives the protein CASSFGQGGETQYF.

The chain combines TRBV13 with TRBJ2-5; 8 bases match TRBD2. The germline gives CDR1 PRHDT, CDR2 FYEKMQ (reference sequence). J was trimmed by 5 bases and V by 4 bases; bases with no gene match: 3. The CDR3 totals 13 residues. The DNA of the CDR3 is TGTGCCAGCAGCTCCGGGGGGGAGGAGACCCAGTACTTC. Amino acids: CASSSGGEETQYF.

The chain links TRBV7-3 to TRBJ2-1, with D possibly TRBD1 on 6 matching bases. V lost 2 bases and J lost 1, with 9 bases in between. The CDR3 is made up of 15 amino acids. Germline-derived CDR1 and CDR2 are SGHTA and FQGTGA. The DNA for the CDR3 is TGTGCCAGCAGCTTACTGGGGGCATCCTACAATGAGCAGTTCTTC. It codes for CASSLLGASYNEQFF.

The chain couples TRBV9 to TRBJ1-2; 10 positions match TRBD1. After removal of 3 bases from V and 8 bases from J, the junction contained 13 bases not matched to a gene. Germline CDR1 reads SGDLS; CDR2 reads YYNGEE. The CDR3 loop spans 16 amino acids. The CDR3, as DNA: TGTGCCAGCAGCGCCCCGGGACAGGGGACGCAGAAGGGCTACACCTTC. Translating it yields CASSAPGQGTQKGYTF.

In its sample, this clone was seen once. This chain links TRBV27 with TRBJ1-1; the D gene is possibly TRBD1 (6 bases). The CDR3 consists of 14 residues. In germline, CDR1 is MNHEY, CDR2 SMNVEV (reference sequence). V lost 4 bases and J lost 5, with 14 bases in between. This chain's CDR3 is CASSSRDMGTEAFF. The DNA for the CDR3 is TGTGCCAGCAGTTCCCGGGACATGGGAACTGAAGCTTTCTTT.

The chain links TRBV4-3 to TRBJ1-1, with D tentatively TRBD1 (5 bases). Germline CDR1 LGHNA, CDR2 YSLEER. The CDR3 consists of 17 residues. Deletions cut 0 bases from V and 0 bases from J, with 14 bases between. CDR3 in amino acids: CASSQDFRYRLNTEAFF. The CDR3 DNA follows: TGCGCCAGCAGCCAAGATTTCAGGTACAGGCTGAACACTGAAGCTTTCTTT.

This clone was observed a few times. The chain is built from TRBV19 and TRBJ1-5; D is perhaps TRBD1 (5 bases). Trimming pared 9 bases from V and 4 bases from J, leaving 28 bases between. CDR3 length equals 18 residues. Germline V CDR1 and CDR2: LNHDA, SQIVND (reference sequence). The CDR3 DNA reads TGTGCCAGCACAAAATTCCCTGGTGGGGCCGCAACGAATCAGCCCCAGCATTTT. As protein: CASTKFPGGAATNQPQHF.

This rearrangement joins TRBV24-1 to TRBJ1-4; 7 bases match TRBD1. Germline CDR1 is KGHDR and CDR2 is SFDVKD. V was clipped by 4 bases and J by 5 bases; unmatched bases: 6. CDR3 length: 15 residues. CDR3 amino acids: CATSEVRQGNEKLFF. The CDR3 DNA follows: TGTGCCACCAGTGAGGTGAGACAGGGCAATGAAAAACTGTTTTTT.

Within the sample, this clone is medium-sized. The genes are TRBV6-1 and TRBJ2-7; tentative D call: TRBD1 (5 bases). V was pared by 4 bases and J by 4 bases, with 20 bases between. CDR3 length: 16 residues. CDR1 is MNHNS, CDR2 SASEGT, per germline. The CDR3 region has the DNA TGTGCCAGCAGTGCCACGCGGACAATGAGGCTGTACGAGCAGTACTTC. Translated, it gives CASSATRTMRLYEQYF.

V gene TRBV29-1 combines with J gene TRBJ1-4; D remains unclear. Germline CDR1 and CDR2: SQVTM and ANQGSEA. V lost 4 bases and J 6 bases, leaving 12 bases between the germline ends. This CDR3 spans 13 amino acids. DNA for the CDR3: TGCAGCGTTGCTCGCGGGTGGGATGAAAAACTGTTTTTT. This gives the protein CSVARGWDEKLFF.

The chain carries TRBV15 and TRBJ1-4; D may be TRBD1 (6 bases). Trimming removed 8 bases from V and 7 bases from J, with 14 bases in between. This CDR3 has 13 residues. CDR1 LNHNV and CDR2 YYDKDF come from the germline V gene (reference sequence). The CDR3 loop is CATGGQRAEKLFF. The CDR3 nucleotides read TGTGCCACCGGCGGACAGAGAGCTGAAAAACTGTTTTTT.

The V call is TRBV14, the J call TRBJ2-7; TRBD2 is a possible D gene (6 bases). The V end was cut by 1 base, the J end by 6 bases, with 10 bases between. Germline V CDR1 and CDR2: SGHDN, FVKESK. The CDR3 is 13 residues long. CDR3 region: CASSQVRESEQYF. CDR3 nucleotide sequence: TGTGCCAGCAGCCAAGTCCGGGAGTCCGAGCAGTACTTC.

The chain carries TRBV5-1 and TRBJ1-2; D call uncertain. CDR3 length equals 15 residues. Trimming took 0 bases from V and 3 from J, leaving 12 bases between them. Germline CDR1 SGHRS, CDR2 YFSETQ. The CDR3 sequence: CASSLAGQRDYGYTF. For the CDR3, the DNA is TGCGCCAGCAGCTTGGCCGGGCAGAGGGACTATGGCTACACCTTC.

The chain uses TRBV19 and TRBJ2-1; the match to TRBD1 covers 11 bases. CDR3 length: 16 residues. V was clipped by 1 base and J by 7 bases; unmatched bases: 6. Germline values: CDR1 LNHDA, CDR2 SQIVND (reference sequence). The chain's CDR3 is CASSIVGTGGKNEQFF. CDR3 nucleotides: TGTGCCAGTAGTATAGTGGGGACAGGGGGGAAGAATGAGCAGTTCTTC.

The chain carries TRBV18 and TRBJ2-2, with D tentatively TRBD1 (6 bases). With 1 base removed from V and 6 bases from J, the gap between germline ends came to 6 bases. Germline CDR1 KGHSH, CDR2 LQKENI. The CDR3 is made up of 13 amino acids. The CDR3 is CASSPQGAGELFF. Here the CDR3 DNA reads TGTGCCAGCTCACCACAGGGGGCCGGGGAGCTGTTTTTT.

V is TRBV29-1 and J is TRBJ2-2; a weak D match, TRBD1 (6 bases). Trimming removed 2 bases from V and 6 bases from J, with 13 bases in between. The CDR3 runs 14 residues. From germline, CDR1 is SQVTM and CDR2 ANQGSEA. CDR3 sequence: CSVEWDMFSGELFF. CDR3 DNA sequence: TGCAGCGTTGAATGGGACATGTTTTCCGGGGAGCTGTTTTTT.

V usage is TRBV6-2 or TRBV6-3 and J usage is TRBJ1-2, with 7 positions matching TRBD1. CDR1 and CDR2 from the germline V gene are MNHEY and SVGEGT. The CDR3 has 13 amino acids. Losses at the gene ends were 6 bases for V and 3 bases for J; bases not matched to a gene: 4. This CDR3 reads CASSDTGDYGYTF. For the CDR3, the DNA is TGTGCCAGCAGCGATACAGGGGACTATGGCTACACCTTC.

Worth noting for this clone: The junction departs from the called germline gene at one end, perhaps through a read error. This chain joins TRBV7-7 and TRBJ2-7; TRBD2 matches 7 bases. Per the germline V gene, CDR1 is SSHAT and CDR2 is FNYEAQ (reference sequence). The CDR3 loop spans 14 amino acids. In DNA, the CDR3 is TGTGCTAGCAGCTTAGCGGGCGGGGACTACGAGCAGTACTTC. It encodes CASSLAGGDYEQYF.

The chain recombines TRBV14 with TRBJ1-1; D is ambiguous. CDR1 and CDR2 from the germline V gene are SGHDN and FVKESK. The V gene lost 0 bases and the J gene lost 1 base, with 6 bases spanning the gap. The CDR3 totals 14 residues. CDR3 coding DNA: TGTGCCAGCAGCCAAGATTGGAGGAACACTGAAGCTTTCTTT. Its protein product is CASSQDWRNTEAFF.

This rearrangement joins TRBV7-9 to TRBJ2-1; D is uncertain. This CDR3 has 12 residues. Germline V gives CDR1 SEHNR, CDR2 FQNEAQ (reference sequence). Trimming removed 5 bases from V and 5 bases from J, with 7 bases in between. The CDR3 sequence is CASSPRDNEQFF. CDR3 nucleotide sequence: TGTGCCAGCAGCCCCCGGGACAATGAGCAGTTCTTC.

The table lists this clone with a count of one. V gene TRBV6-1 combines with J gene TRBJ2-2, with TRBD2 identical over 8 bases. V shed 4 bases and J 0 bases; nucleotides not matched to a gene: 7. There are 17 residues in the CDR3. Per the germline V gene, CDR1 is MNHNS and CDR2 is SASEGT. The CDR3 nucleotides are TGTGCCAGCAGTGGGCAAACTAGCGGCTCGAACACCGGGGAGCTGTTTTTT. The encoded protein is CASSGQTSGSNTGELFF.

This clone was recorded once. The chain combines TRBV6-6 with TRBJ2-7; 7 bases match TRBD1. This CDR3 is 15 amino acids long. After removal of 8 bases from V and 5 bases from J, the junction contained 15 bases not matched to a gene. Germline CDR1 is MNHNY and CDR2 is SVGAGI (reference sequence). The CDR3 reads CASHWDLTGKNEQYF. The CDR3 nucleotides read TGTGCCAGCCATTGGGACCTGACAGGGAAAAACGAGCAGTACTTC.

This clone appeared once. The genes are TRBV20-1 and TRBJ1-5, with 7 nucleotides matching TRBD1. J was trimmed by 3 bases and V by 3 bases; bases with no gene match: 17. The CDR3 is 18 amino acids. Per the germline V gene, CDR1 is DFQATT and CDR2 is SNEGSKA (reference sequence). The CDR3 sequence is CSASRFLFQGGSNQPQHF. DNA of the CDR3: TGCAGTGCTAGTCGTTTTCTATTCCAGGGGGGTTCCAATCAGCCCCAGCATTTT.

This clone was counted a single time. The gene calls are TRBV19 and TRBJ2-3; TRBD2 matches 8 bases. Germline CDR1 is LNHDA and CDR2 is SQIVND (reference sequence). The trim removed 3 bases at V and 4 bases at J, leaving 6 bases unmatched. This CDR3 region has 15 residues. CDR3 sequence (DNA): TGTGCCAGTAGTATCTTAGCGGGGATTTCAGATACGCAGTATTTT. Its protein product is CASSILAGISDTQYF.

The chain couples TRBV19 to TRBJ1-5; D perhaps matches TRBD1 (5 bases). In germline, CDR1 is LNHDA, CDR2 SQIVND (reference sequence). Between the trimmed V and J ends, which lost 5 bases and 0 bases, there was a span of 20 bases. The length of the CDR3 is 18 residues. CDR3 in DNA: TGTGCCAGTAGTCCATTGCCGACAGCCCGTTATAGCAATCAGCCCCAGCATTTT. It encodes CASSPLPTARYSNQPQHF. The full variable domain, with the rest looked up from reference TRBV19 and TRBJ1-5, is DGGITQSPKYLFRKEGQNVTLSCEQNLNHDAMYWYRQDPGQGLRLIYYSQIVNDFQKGDIAEGYSVSREKKESFPLTVTSAQKNPTAFYLCASSPLPTARYSNQPQHFGDGTRLSIL.